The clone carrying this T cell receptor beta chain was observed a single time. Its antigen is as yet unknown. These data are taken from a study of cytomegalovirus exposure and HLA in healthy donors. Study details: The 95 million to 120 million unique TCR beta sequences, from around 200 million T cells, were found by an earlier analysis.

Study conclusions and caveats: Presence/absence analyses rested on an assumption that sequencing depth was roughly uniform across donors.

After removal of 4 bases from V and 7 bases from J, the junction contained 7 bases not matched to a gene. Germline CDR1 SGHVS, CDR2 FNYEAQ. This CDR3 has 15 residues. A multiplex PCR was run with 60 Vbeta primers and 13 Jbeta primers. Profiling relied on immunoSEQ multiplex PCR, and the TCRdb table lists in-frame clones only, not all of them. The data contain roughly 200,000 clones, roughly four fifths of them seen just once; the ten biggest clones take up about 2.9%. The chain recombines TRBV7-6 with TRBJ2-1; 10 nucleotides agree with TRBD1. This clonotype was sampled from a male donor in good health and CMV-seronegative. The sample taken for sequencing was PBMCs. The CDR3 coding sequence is TGTGCCAGCAGCTCCCGGACAGGGGGGCGGAATGAGCAGTTCTTC. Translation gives CASSSRTGGRNEQFF.